This T cell receptor beta chain was recovered during a study of shared clonotypes between healthy human individuals (dated by TCRdb to the early 2020s). About the full investigation: A few men and a couple of women, aged 18 to 49 years, made up the cohort. For each donor, CD4 naive and CD4 memory were each given three plates, CD8 naive was given two plates, and CD8 memory was given one plate. To estimate repertoire size and how much clonotype sharing occurs between individuals, the study deeply sequenced the blood TCR repertoires of roughly 5 healthy adults. Different laboratories and diverse techniques were used to prepare libraries and sequence TCR repertoires, to increase sequencing depth and limit assay-specific biases. Per donor, leukapheresis produced somewhere between about 0.94 and 10 billion PBMCs. Overall results and qualifications from the work: Sharing across a handful of donors was observed for about 5% of naive CD4, over 3% of naive CD8, 2% to 2.5% of memory CD4, and about 0.39% of memory CD8 clonotypes. Higher generation probabilities were observed for clonotypes shared by all four sorted-subset donors than for non-shared clonotypes. Larger estimated clonotype richness was generally found for naive subsets than for memory subsets. The small number of donors limited the genetic and exposure-history diversity represented. Rarefaction of sorted-subset datasets indicated incomplete sequencing despite the large sequencing depth. Pairwise subsampling led to the expectation that sequencing depth would affect the degree of clonotype sharing among donors. Only blood was sampled, and tissue TCR repertoires likely differ from those in blood.

Donors were healthy HIV-negative adults with no recently reported acute infections or vaccinations. All donors were Caucasian adults living in Nashville, Tennessee, USA. CD4+ T cells were enriched by magnetic negative selection, after which naive cells were positively selected on CD45RA and the negative fraction was taken as the memory subset. After blood collection by leukapheresis, PBMCs were isolated using Ficoll-Histopaque density gradient centrifugation and then cryopreserved in the vapor phase of liquid nitrogen. Analytical flow cytometry was used to check the purity and quantity of each magnetically sorted T cell population. Genomic DNA was isolated from each sorted fraction and quantified by UV absorbance on a Nanodrop 2000c. This clone has more than one count but fewer than ten. Its binding antigen is unknown. No much larger clonotype is one base removed from it; base qualities were not supplied.

Using the deep immunoSEQ assay, multiplex PCR amplified TCR CDR3 regions from genomic DNA. For each cell subset, the extracted genomic DNA was distributed evenly across all wells of several immunoSEQ 96-well plates, and each plate served as one replicate. Each replicate PCR for sorted subsets received 150 to 250 ng genomic DNA, equal to tens of thousands of T cell genomes. The purified libraries were quantified using a Qubit 3.0 fluorometer, sized with a Bioanalyzer 2100, and then quantified again using the KAPA Library Quantification kit. Every immunoSEQ 96-well plate was sequenced on a separate single-read 150-cycle Illumina NextSeq 550 flow cell. As for how the authors treated the data: Because the immunoSEQ output held only junctional sequences and lacked quality scores, the filtering could not match the filtering applied to full-length reads. Sequences were annotated with PyIR, a Python wrapper for IgBLAST v1.9, using IMGT germline references to assign V/J genes and CDR3. Any read was removed if the V/J assignment was weak (E-value above 1e-6), the CDR3 was missing, or the read contained stop codons, out-of-frame junctions, or ambiguous translated residues. V3J clonotypes were defined as sequences sharing an identical inferred V gene, J gene, and CDR3 amino acid sequence. To compute the percentage overlap between repertoires, the number of shared unique clonotypes was divided by the size of the smaller repertoire. RTK rarefaction, the Chao1 estimator, and Recon v2.1 estimates of unobserved clonotypes were used to assess repertoire richness. OLGA was used to compute generation probabilities for all TCRbeta clonotypes that the gDNA method yielded from four donors. Entries here come from immuneACCESS through TCRdb and include only in-frame sequences with V and J called. Some clones fail to appear in such tables; in the studies checked, an unresolved V gene covers under half of the shortfall, and the cause of the remainder is unknown. V, J and clone size are those of that table, while D and trimming were read from the DNA. This sample comprises 1,100,000 or so clones, more than 75% of them detected only once. Jointly, the top ten make up approximately 0.56% of the sample.

CDR1 is given as MRHNA and CDR2 as SNTAGT, both from the germline V gene. The germline V and J ends show losses of 5 bases and 4 bases respectively, and no gene match explains 7 bases of the junction. The CDR3 spans 14 residues, from the cysteine through the phenylalanine. CDR3 DNA only is kept here, 42 bases in frame from base 1. The V gene is TRBV6-4 and the J gene is TRBJ1-2, with 7 central nucleotides matching TRBD1. Sequencing input: memory CD4+ T cells from PBMCs. The sample's cell subset or site label, in plain terms: CD45RA-negative fraction. The receptor's source is a man aged 18-30 years in good health. Some clones in this sample may be carry-over from other donors' samples. The CDR3 has the sequence CASSPGDRRYGYTF. The base sequence is TGTGCCAGCAGTCCCGGGGACAGACGCTATGGCTACACCTTC.